The following is a T cell receptor beta chain sequence with its context. The data were taken from a study of blood T cell repertoires in COVID-19. About the study: The cDNA or gDNA used as material had been derived from T cells, B-cell-depleted T cells, or PBMCs.

CDR1 is SGHAT, CDR2 FQNNGV, per germline. The CDR3 runs to 14 residues. Trimming took 5 bases from V and 6 from J, leaving 16 bases between them. In the original workflow: Amplification from reference gene primers served as the basis for estimated nucleated cell counts. Sequencing was performed with immunoSEQ multiplex PCR; in TCRdb, only in-frame clones are kept and a portion is missing. V, J and clone size reflect that table, while D and trimming were determined from the DNA. This repertoire shows 65,000 to 90,000 clones, over 75% found once; its top ten account for over 4.5%. This clonotype was sampled from a human donor in a cohort sampled during active COVID-19. J is TRBJ1-2 and V is TRBV11-2; no firm D call. Input material: peripheral blood. This chain's CDR3 is CASSQSLPTHGYTF. Written as DNA, the CDR3 is TGTGCCAGCAGCCAGTCTTTACCAACCCATGGCTACACCTTC.